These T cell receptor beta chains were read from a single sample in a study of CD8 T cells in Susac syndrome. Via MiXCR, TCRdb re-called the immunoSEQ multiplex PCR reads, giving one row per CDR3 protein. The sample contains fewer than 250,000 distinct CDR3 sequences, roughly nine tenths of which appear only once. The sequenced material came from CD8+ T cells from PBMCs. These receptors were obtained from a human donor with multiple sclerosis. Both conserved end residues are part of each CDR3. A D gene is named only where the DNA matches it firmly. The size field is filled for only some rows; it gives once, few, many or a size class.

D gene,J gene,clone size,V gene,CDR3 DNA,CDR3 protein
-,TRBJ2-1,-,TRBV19,TGTGCCAGTAGTATAAGCCTAAGCTCCTACAATGAGCAGTTCTTC,CASSISLSSYNEQFF
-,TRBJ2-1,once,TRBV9,TGTGCCAGCAGCGTCAAGTTCGACGGGGGCCAACCCCTCGACCTTTACAATGAGCAGTTCTTC,CASSVKFDGGQPLDLYNEQFF
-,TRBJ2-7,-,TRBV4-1,TGCGCCAGCAGCCGGACACCGAGGGTAGGCGAGCAGTACTTC,CASSRTPRVGEQYF
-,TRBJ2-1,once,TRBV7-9,TGTGCCAGCAGCTCCCCAGGTTACAATGAGCAGTTCTTC,CASSSPGYNEQFF
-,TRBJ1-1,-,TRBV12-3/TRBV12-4,TGTGCCAGCAGCTCCAGGCAGAACACTGAAGCTTTCTTT,CASSSRQNTEAFF
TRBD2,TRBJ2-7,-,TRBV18,TGTGCCAGCTCACCTCCGGGGCTAGCGGGGAGCGAGCAGTACTTC,CASSPPGLAGSEQYF
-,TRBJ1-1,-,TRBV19,TGTGCCAGTACCCTGGCGCGGGGGAACACTGAAGCTTTCTTT,CASTLARGNTEAFF
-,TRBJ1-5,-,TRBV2,TGTGCCAGTCGTACAAGTGCCCAGCCCCAGCATTTT,CASRTSAQPQHF
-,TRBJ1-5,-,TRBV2,TGTGCCAGCAGTGGAGGGTCGAGTCAGCCCCAGCATTTT,CASSGGSSQPQHF
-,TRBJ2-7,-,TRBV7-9,TGTGCCAGCAGCGGGTGGGGCTCGAATGACGAGCAGTACTTC,CASSGWGSNDEQYF
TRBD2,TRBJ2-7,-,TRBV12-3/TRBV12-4,TGTGCCAGCAGTCAACTAGCGGGAGGCTACGAGCAGTACTTC,CASSQLAGGYEQYF
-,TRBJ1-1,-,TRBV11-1,TGTGCCAGCAGCTTATCAAGGGCGTATGAAGCTTTCTTT,CASSLSRAYEAFF
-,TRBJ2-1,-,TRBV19,TGTGCCAGTAGTATGGCCAATGAGCAGTTCTTC,CASSMANEQFF
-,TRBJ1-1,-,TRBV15,TGTGCCACCAGCAGGGTGATGAACACTGAAGCTTTCTTT,CATSRVMNTEAFF
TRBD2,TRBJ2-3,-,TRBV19,TGTGCCAGTAGTATCCGGCTAGCGGGGGCTGCGAGCACAGATACGCAGTATTTT,CASSIRLAGAASTDTQYF
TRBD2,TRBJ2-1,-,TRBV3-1,TGTGCCAGCAGCCAACTAGCGGGAGCCTACAATGAGCAGTTCTTC,CASSQLAGAYNEQFF
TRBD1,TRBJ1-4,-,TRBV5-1,TGCGCCAGCAGCTTGGAGGGGGCTGATGAAAAACTGTTTTTT,CASSLEGADEKLFF
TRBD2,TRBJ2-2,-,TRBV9,TGTGCCAGCAGCGTAGGGGCTAGCGGGTGGCTGTTTTTT,CASSVGASGWLFF
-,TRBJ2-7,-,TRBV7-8,TGTGCCAGCAGCTTACCCGCAGAGGGGCCCTCCTACGAGCAGTACTTC,CASSLPAEGPSYEQYF
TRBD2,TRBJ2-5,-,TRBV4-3,TGCGCCAGCAGTCTAGGACTAGCGGGAACAACGCAAGAGACCCAGTACTTC,CASSLGLAGTTQETQYF